This TCR beta chain came from a study of cytomegalovirus exposure and HLA in healthy donors (dated by TCRdb to the late 2010s). With regard to the full study: An earlier analysis of several hundred of the donors reported 250 to 350 Gb of sequence data and 100 million to 130 million unique TCR beta sequences from 150 million to 200 million T cells. Roughly 300 gigabases of sequencing data and 78 million or so unique TCR sequences were included in an early release covering over 600 HLA-typed donors. Among the approximately 430 genotyped donors, approximately 81% belonged to the genetic ancestry cluster associated with self-reported Caucasian donors. The study aimed to test whether cataloging public T cell receptors could reveal signatures of past pathogen exposure. The study used immunosequencing to profile the T cell repertoires of hundreds of subjects and linked those repertoires to cytomegalovirus serostatus. A separate validation cohort of roughly 110 different subjects was used in addition to the roughly 700-subject first cohort. To predict cytomegalovirus infection status, the study combined high-throughput TCR immunosequencing, statistical association of individual TCRs with disease status, and machine learning. To study patterns of TCR occurrence, a later analysis re-analyzed previously published TCR beta repertoires from 666 donors and added high-resolution HLA genotyping. The later analysis used no new phenotypic data to find candidate immune exposures, relying instead on TCR beta sequences and their occurrence across donors. An earlier analysis of roughly 600 of the donors used high-throughput TCR beta sequencing to judge whether each TCR beta V gene segment behaved as functional or pseudogenic. Donor age, sex, ethnicity and CMV serostatus were compiled alongside the repertoire data. In a later genetic analysis, genome-wide SNP genotypes for about 65% of the 666 donors were used, and that subset was treated as a discovery cohort. Every repertoire in the discovery cohort had been generated on one and the same sequencing platform. HLA typing included class I and class II loci at four-digit resolution. Typing coverage varied by locus: about 629-640 donors for A, B, C, DRB1 and DQB1; around 560 for DQA1; more than 600 for DPA1; roughly 450 for DPB1. Four to six DR-DQ haplotypes were handled as single units for association and clustering because linkage in the cohort was strong. On average, about 200,000 unique TCR beta nucleotide sequences were sequenced per donor among about 400 genotyped donors of the cohort, with 15% to 20% of those sequences being non-productive.

Points on this clone: Its antigen remains unidentified. Base qualities are not at hand, and no much larger clone is one base apart.

The cohort comprised some 730 healthy bone marrow donors. All cohort members were sampled while nominally healthy, although unrecorded immune exposures were likely present. The donor tested CMV seronegative, placing the donor among the roughly 350 seronegative members of the cohort. A peripheral blood sample was provided by each donor, and peripheral blood mononuclear cells were used for TCR beta sequencing. The Qiagen DNeasy Blood Extraction Kit was used to extract genomic DNA from the blood cell samples. Broad study findings and their caveats: Because HLA typing was missing for some donors at each locus, association tests included only the typed subset. Because counts were too low, fewer than 20 rarely observed V segments, including chromosome 9 orphons, were excluded from the earlier analysis of some 540 of the donors. The cohort was sequenced for TCR beta chains only, and without alpha or paired-chain data the features that could be detected were limited. Some IMGT-functional V segments, including TRBV6-2 and TRBV6-3, could not be told apart with the 87-base-pair reads, so those segments were excluded. Correlated functional status among segregating V segments might reflect linkage disequilibrium, but an unknown experimental factor could not be ruled out. A few of the identified cytomegalovirus-associated TCR beta chains were confirmed in vitro to be specific for cytomegalovirus antigens. In a later analysis, most CMV-associated TCR beta chains were found to appear HLA-restricted, with HLA associations seemingly driven largely by CMV exposure. Specific HLA alleles were associated with 16,951 TCR beta sequences at a false discovery rate of 0.05 in a later analysis. A total of some 180 TCR beta chains were listed by the study as associated with cytomegalovirus. A later analysis found that HLA-associated TCR beta chains were more clonally expanded and had lower generation probabilities than equally common non-associated chains. In a later analysis, several top co-occurrence clusters were reported to appear linked to parvovirus B19, influenza, CMV and Epstein-Barr virus. Cytomegalovirus status was reported to be diagnosed by the classifier with high specificity and sensitivity in both the original and validation cohorts. The authors suggested that the approach could potentially be extended to other disease states and immunological phenotypes. In a later analysis, TCR association rates were found to vary across HLA loci, with the most associated TCRs seen for DRB1 alleles and the fewest for HLA-C alleles. The only immune exposure information available for the cohort was CMV serostatus. A further reported finding was that TCR beta sequences accurately predicted the HLA-A and HLA-B alleles for most subjects in the first cohort. Presence/absence analyses assumed roughly uniform sequencing depth across donors, an assumption that may not hold. An association between a missense DCLRE1C variant and V-gene and J-gene trimming of TCR beta chains was found in a later genetic analysis and replicated in an independent cohort. An earlier analysis of approximately 600 of the donors showed that most TCR beta V segments appeared in productive rearrangements either about 90% or about 30% of the time, which broadly matched IMGT annotations. Most TCR sequences were seen in very few donors, while some public TCRs were found in many individuals. The sequencing pipeline was judged likely to have produced a cluster of highly shared sequence variants as a technical artifact. When HLA alleles, especially DR and DQ, strongly co-occurred, TCR associations were difficult to assign to individual alleles. A later genetic analysis reported fewer N-insertions in productive TCRs among donors in an Asian-associated ancestry cluster than the roughly 620-donor mean.

Libraries came from the immunoSEQ multiplex PCR assay. For the multiplex PCR, a mixture combining 60 forward primers for TCR Vbeta segments and 13 reverse primers for TCR Jbeta segments was used. The CDR3 region of rearranged TCR beta genes was amplified from genomic DNA by a multiplex PCR assay. On the Illumina HiSeq System, the amplified TCR beta libraries were sequenced as 87-base-pair reads. On the authors' methods: A later analysis counted tens of millions of unique TCR beta chains across the 666 repertoires, and some 11 million of these chains were shared by at least two donors. Raw reads were error-corrected and collapsed into unique sequences with a nearest-neighbor algorithm that merged closely related sequences to remove PCR and sequencing errors. To assign V, D and J gene segments, CDR3 sequences were aligned to IMGT reference sequences. For a sequence to be retained, at least a six-nucleotide match to both a V gene segment and a J gene segment was required. A rearrangement was called productive if the CDR3 had no stop codons and remained in frame with V and J, and every other rearrangement was called non-productive. Following IMGT convention, CDR3 was defined as the stretch from the second conserved V-encoded cysteine up to the conserved J-encoded phenylalanine. Sequences without an unambiguous match to a single V gene segment were excluded from the earlier analysis of 500 to 700 of the donors. An earlier analysis of 500 to 600 of the donors classified V segments as functional when productive rearrangements were above 56.7% and as segregating when the standard deviation between donors was above 5%. A statistical classification framework was built to diagnose cytomegalovirus status from the catalog of TCR beta chain sequences. In a later analysis, TCR nucleotide sequences were compared against IMGT/GENE-DB human TR gene sequences so that V and J genes could be assigned. The TCRdist pipeline was used in a later analysis to assign CDR3 sequences and most-parsimonious VDJ recombination scenarios. In a later analysis, each TCR beta chain was defined by its CDR3 amino acid sequence together with its V-gene family, and reads without a unique V-gene family were excluded. A later analysis removed several hundred highly shared, low-generation-probability nucleotide sequences to deal with suspected cross-contamination and a sequencing artifact. A later analysis calculated a clonal expansion index for each public chain from normalized within-repertoire ranks of inferred template counts. Generation probabilities in a later analysis came from a VDJ recombination model fitted to out-of-frame rearrangements, and those results were checked against IGoR. In a later analysis, hypergeometric tests were used to score TCR-TCR, TCR-HLA and TCR-CMV co-occurrence, with a repertoire-size bias correction applied to TCR pairs. In a later analysis, false discovery rates were estimated by permuting HLA or CMV assignments 20 times. In a later analysis, co-occurring TCRs were grouped with DBSCAN, and TCRdist sequence similarity was added when clustering was performed within HLA-allele-positive subsets. For co-occurrence clustering, repertoires with fewer than 30,000 or more than 120,000 public chains were excluded, along with four or five repertoires with anomalous nucleotide sharing. The source is immuneACCESS, and TCRdb retained only in-frame sequences with V and J called. Part of the clones is not carried over; for the studies checked, unresolved V genes explain less than half of this, and the remainder is unexplained. D and trimming were read from the DNA, whereas the V and J calls and clone size are those reported in that table. In this sample the table shows around 180,000 clones, about four fifths of which occur a single time. Of the sample, more than 1.5% falls within the top ten clones.

Including cysteine and phenylalanine, the CDR3 has 13 amino acids. Only CDR3 DNA remains: 39 bases, in frame from the first base. Per the germline V gene, MNHEY is the CDR1 and SVGAGI is the CDR2. Trimming at the junction amounts to 5 bases on V and 2 bases on J, and the germline ends lie 7 bases apart. Recombination connected TRBV6-5 to TRBJ1-5; matching of 5 bases hints at TRBD1 as the D gene. The sequence derives from a woman in her 50s in good health and CMV-seronegative. The sequencing sample was made of PBMCs. The nucleotide sequence is given as TGTGCCAGCAGTATACAGGGCAATCAGCCCCAGCATTTT. This translates into CASSIQGNQPQHF.